This T cell receptor (beta chain) derives from a study of CD8+ T cells in alopecia areata. Whole-study context: Severity was scored as percentage of affected scalp area in treated patients.

Described treatment: oral pan-JAK inhibitor, 5-10 mg twice daily. The CDR3 has 13 residues. The germline gives CDR1 GTSNPN, CDR2 SVGIG (reference sequence). The germline V and J ends were trimmed by 0 bases and 6 bases, with 11 bases remaining between them. After isolation, RNA underwent reverse transcription to generate cDNA as the sequencing template. Clones were sequenced by immunoSEQ multiplex PCR, and TCRdb holds only the in-frame ones, with some missing. The table records about 190,000 clones, approximately 60% of them present only once. The sequences come from CD4+ T cells sorted from blood, collected at week 4, from a patient treated with tofacitinib. The clonotype originates from a human donor with alopecia areata. The V gene is TRBV30, the J gene TRBJ1-1; no clear D gene. The CDR3, as DNA: TGTGCCTGGAGTGTACCAGGAGTACCTGAAGCTTTCTTT. Residues: CAWSVPGVPEAFF.